Shown below are 17 T cell receptor beta chains from a single sample sequenced in a study of cytomegalovirus exposure and HLA in healthy donors. The PCR ran on 60 Vbeta and 13 Jbeta primers. The assay was immunoSEQ multiplex PCR, and TCRdb's table has in-frame clones only and misses some. The table shows roughly 290,000 clones, with about 87% occurring only once. Sequencing used PBMCs. These TCRs come from a young woman in good health and CMV-seronegative.

This rearrangement joins TRBV6-6 to TRBJ2-5; tentative D call: TRBD2 (6 bases). V gave up 5 bases and J gave up 1 base, with 14 bases separating them. CDR3 length: 15 amino acids. Germline CDR1 reads MNHNY; CDR2 reads SVGAGI (reference sequence). The CDR3 coding sequence is TGTGCCAGCAGTCCATGGGCGGGGACCCAAGAGACCCAGTACTTC. Translating gives CASSPWAGTQETQYF.

This clone was counted a single time. The DNA for the CDR3 is TGTGCCAGCAGCCAAGGGCAGGGTACGGGCGAGCAGTACTTC. Translated, it gives CASSQGQGTGEQYF. The chain has TRBV4-2 and TRBJ2-7, with D possibly TRBD1 on 5 matching bases. The length of the CDR3 is 14 residues. The germline V gene encodes CDR1 LGHNA and CDR2 YNFKEQ. The V gene lost 1 base and the J gene lost 6 bases, with 13 bases spanning the gap.

V usage is TRBV14 and J usage is TRBJ2-1; the D gene is possibly TRBD1 (6 bases). Germline loops: CDR1 SGHDN, CDR2 FVKESK. The CDR3 is made up of 16 amino acids. The germline V and J ends were trimmed by 1 base and 7 bases, with 17 bases remaining between them. CDR3 nucleotide sequence: TGTGCCAGCAGCCAAGCCCCCCGGACAGCCTTAAATGAGCAGTTCTTC. Protein sequence: CASSQAPRTALNEQFF.

This clone was seen once. The rearrangement joins TRBV19 to TRBJ1-6, with TRBD1 matching over 7 bases. This CDR3 comprises 13 residues. J gave up 9 bases and V 3 bases, and 2 bases lay outside the gene matches. CDR1 is LNHDA and CDR2 is SQIVND in the germline V gene (reference sequence). Here the CDR3 DNA reads TGTGCCAGTAGTATCGACAGGGCTTCACCCCTCCACTTT. This encodes CASSIDRASPLHF.

The V gene is TRBV19, the J gene TRBJ2-3; no clear D. The CDR3 runs to 12 residues. Germline values: CDR1 LNHDA, CDR2 SQIVND (reference sequence). V was trimmed by 3 bases and J by 4 bases, leaving 5 bases between them. The CDR3 sequence is CASSIDSDTQYF. CDR3 in DNA: TGTGCCAGTAGTATCGACTCAGATACGCAGTATTTT.

The genes are TRBV4-2 and TRBJ2-7, with 7 nucleotides matching TRBD1. The germline CDR1 and CDR2 sequences are LGHNA and YNFKEQ. This CDR3 is 14 amino acids long. Trimming cost V 0 bases and J 2 bases; bases outside gene matches: 1. The CDR3 protein is CASSQEGGAYEQYF. The CDR3 bases are TGTGCCAGCAGCCAAGAAGGGGGCGCCTACGAGCAGTACTTC.

The J gene is TRBJ2-2, the V gene TRBV27; 7 bases align to TRBD1. Germline V gene sequence: CDR1 MNHEY, CDR2 SMNVEV (reference sequence). The CDR3 sequence is 15 residues long. Unmatched junction bases numbered 5, after V lost 4 bases and J lost 3 bases. The CDR3 DNA reads TGTGCCAGCAGTTGGTCGGGACAGTACACCGGGGAGCTGTTTTTT. It encodes CASSWSGQYTGELFF.

J is TRBJ2-2 and V is TRBV5-1; tentatively, D is TRBD1 (5 bases). CDR1 is SGHRS, CDR2 YFSETQ, per germline. Trimming removed 2 bases from V and 1 base from J, with 9 bases in between. This CDR3 spans 15 amino acids. The DNA of the CDR3 is TGCGCCAGCAGCTTTCAGGGCGTGAACACCGGGGAGCTGTTTTTT. Translation gives CASSFQGVNTGELFF.

The chain links TRBV5-6 to TRBJ1-4; 9 nucleotides line up with TRBD1. V was pared by 4 bases and J by 8 bases, with 9 bases of the junction left unmatched. The CDR3 runs 15 residues. From germline, CDR1 is SGHDT and CDR2 YYEEEE. DNA for the CDR3: TGTGCCAGCAGCCTTACAGGGGGCGCTTCAGAAAAACTGTTTTTT. Translating it yields CASSLTGGASEKLFF.

V gene TRBV2 combines with J gene TRBJ2-7; 8 nucleotides agree with TRBD2. Germline lookup yields CDR1 SNHLY and CDR2 FYNNEI. After removal of 4 bases from V and 1 base from J, the junction contained 6 bases not matched to a gene. This CDR3 is built from 15 residues. In DNA, the CDR3 is TGTGCCAGCAGTGTTGAAGCGGGGGTATCCTACGAGCAGTACTTC. Protein: CASSVEAGVSYEQYF.

CDR3 sequence: CASSRDRGLDTEAFF. CDR3 in DNA: TGTGCCAGCAGCCGGGACAGGGGGCTGGACACTGAAGCTTTCTTT. This rearrangement joins TRBV2 to TRBJ1-1; TRBD1 agrees at 12 bases. CDR1 is SNHLY and CDR2 is FYNNEI in the germline V gene. J lost 3 bases, V lost 6 bases, and 5 bases had no gene match. The CDR3 contains 15 residues.

The chain uses TRBV19 and TRBJ2-2; TRBD2 aligns across 8 bases. CDR3 size: 16 residues. Per the germline V gene, CDR1 is LNHDA and CDR2 is SQIVND (reference sequence). The ends lost 7 bases at V and 4 bases at J; junction bases unmatched: 11. CDR3 amino acids: CASNGGARSGTGELFF. In nucleotides, the CDR3 is TGTGCCAGTAACGGGGGGGCCAGGTCGGGCACCGGGGAGCTGTTTTTT.

This clone appeared a single time. The chain joins TRBV28 to TRBJ1-2, with 8 positions matching TRBD1. The CDR3 has 16 amino acids. Germline lookup yields CDR1 MDHEN and CDR2 SYDVKM. Germline trimming cut 6 bases from V and 5 bases from J; bases unmatched to any gene: 14. The CDR3 spells CASSPRGPSTLYGYTF. CDR3 in DNA: TGTGCCAGCAGCCCCAGGGGGCCCTCGACCCTATATGGCTACACCTTC.

The chain recombines TRBV5-6 with TRBJ2-1; perhaps TRBD1 as D (5 bases). CDR3 size: 12 residues. Trimming cost V 2 bases and J 10 bases, with 10 bases left between them. The germline V gene encodes CDR1 SGHDT and CDR2 YYEEEE. The CDR3 sequence: CASSLDSREQFF. The CDR3, as DNA: TGTGCCAGCAGCTTAGACAGTCGGGAGCAGTTCTTC. Together with reference TRBV5-6 and TRBJ2-1, the CDR3 gives the full variable domain: DAGVTQSPTHLIKTRGQQVTLRCSPKSGHDTVSWYQQALGQGPQFIFQYYEEEERQRGNFPDRFSGHQFPNYSSELNVNALLLGDSALYLCASSLDSREQFFGPGTRLTVL.

This chain connects TRBV2 to TRBJ2-7, with 9 bases matching TRBD1. The CDR3 has 16 amino acids. The germline V gene encodes CDR1 SNHLY and CDR2 FYNNEI. V lost 5 bases to trimming and J lost 2 bases; unmatched junction nucleotides: 10. The CDR3 nucleotides read TGTGCCAGCAGTAGACCGGGACAGGGCTTAGCCTACGAGCAGTACTTC. Translation: CASSRPGQGLAYEQYF.

V gene TRBV7-9 combines with J gene TRBJ2-1; 9 bases are a match to TRBD2. After removal of 2 bases from V and 12 bases from J, the junction contained 8 bases not matched to a gene. The CDR3 is made up of 14 amino acids. Germline V gene lookup returns CDR1 SEHNR and CDR2 FQNEAQ (reference sequence). The CDR3 DNA follows: TGTGCCAGCAGCTTATCTAGCGGGGCTAGTGGGCAGTTCTTC. It translates to CASSLSSGASGQFF.

The chain carries TRBV30 and TRBJ2-5, with 11 positions matching TRBD2. The CDR3 runs to 15 residues. CDR1 is GTSNPN and CDR2 is SVGIG in the germline V gene (reference sequence). V gave up 3 bases and J gave up 7 bases; unmatched junction bases: 10. The CDR3 DNA reads as TGTGCCTGGAGCCCTTTAGCGGGGGGGAAAGGGACCCAGTACTTC. Translation: CAWSPLAGGKGTQYF.